These T cell receptor beta chains were read from a single sample in a study of T cells in Graves' hyperthyroidism and ophthalmopathy. TCRdb ran MiXCR on the multiplex PCR reads and lists one entry per CDR3 protein. The table includes nearly 750,000 distinct CDR3 sequences, roughly a third detected once. The material sequenced was blood. These receptors originate from a woman in her thirties or forties with Graves' hyperthyroidism. Each CDR3 is given with its conserved first and last residue. The D gene is left open where the match is weak. Clone size is not always given. Where it is, it says once, few, many or a class for expanded clones.

size: -
D: -
J: TRBJ1-1
V: TRBV29-1
DNA: TGCAGCGGGGAGGTACAGGGTGGGACTGAAGCTTTCTTT
CDR3: CSGEVQGGTEAFF

size: -
D: TRBD1
J: TRBJ1-5
V: TRBV29-1
DNA: TGCAGCGTTGACCGGGGGGACAGGGGGATTGGCAATCAGCCCCAGCATTTT
CDR3: CSVDRGDRGIGNQPQHF

size: -
D: -
J: TRBJ1-6
V: TRBV11-2
DNA: TGTGCCAGCTCACCAACAGGGTCGATTAATTCACCCCTCCACTTT
CDR3: CASSPTGSINSPLHF

size: few
D: TRBD1
J: TRBJ1-4
V: TRBV6-5
DNA: TGTGCCAGCAGTCTGGGGGGACAGGGGGATGAAAAACTGTTTTTT
CDR3: CASSLGGQGDEKLFF

size: few
D: TRBD1
J: TRBJ1-2
V: TRBV7-9
DNA: TGTGCCAGCAGATCAAGGACAGGGATTTGGTCACAGCATGGCTACACCTTC
CDR3: CASRSRTGIWSQHGYTF

size: many
D: -
J: TRBJ2-7
V: TRBV29-1
DNA: TGCAGCGTATTCTCAGGGTACGAGCAGTACTTC
CDR3: CSVFSGYEQYF

size: many
D: TRBD1
J: TRBJ1-6
V: TRBV7-2
DNA: TGTGCCAGCAGCTTTACCGGACAGGGTTACAATTCACCCCTCCACTTT
CDR3: CASSFTGQGYNSPLHF

size: few
D: -
J: TRBJ2-7
V: TRBV29-1
DNA: TGCAGCGTTGTAGCTGGGACCTACGAGCAGTACTTC
CDR3: CSVVAGTYEQYF

size: -
D: -
J: TRBJ1-1
V: TRBV29-1
DNA: TGCAGCGTTCGACAGGATTCGTTGAACACTGAAGCTTTCTTT
CDR3: CSVRQDSLNTEAFF

size: -
D: -
J: TRBJ2-7
V: TRBV20-1
DNA: TGCAGTGCTATGGGGCTAGCGGGACAGGCTTACGAGCAGTACTTC
CDR3: CSAMGLAGQAYEQYF

size: few
D: -
J: TRBJ2-2
V: TRBV5-6
DNA: TGTGCCAGCAGCTTGCAAACCGGAGGGAACACCGGGGAGCTGTTTTTT
CDR3: CASSLQTGGNTGELFF

size: -
D: TRBD1
J: TRBJ1-2
V: TRBV4-3
DNA: TGCGCCAGCAGCCAAGACAGGGGGCGTCAGGGCTACACCTTC
CDR3: CASSQDRGRQGYTF

size: few
D: TRBD2
J: TRBJ2-7
V: TRBV12-3/TRBV12-4
DNA: TGTGCCACCAAAACTAGCGGGAGCTCCTACGAGCAGTACTTC
CDR3: CATKTSGSSYEQYF

size: -
D: -
J: TRBJ2-7
V: TRBV7-9
DNA: TGTGCCAGCAATGAGGGGGGACCCTACGAGCAGTACTTC
CDR3: CASNEGGPYEQYF

size: -
D: TRBD1
J: TRBJ2-7
V: TRBV29-1
DNA: TGCAGCGGACCCCCGGGACAGTCCTACGAGCAGTACTTC
CDR3: CSGPPGQSYEQYF

size: -
D: -
J: TRBJ1-2
V: TRBV20-1
DNA: TGCAGTGCTAGCGGGTGGGGGGGCTACACCTTC
CDR3: CSASGWGGYTF

size: -
D: -
J: TRBJ1-4
V: TRBV5-1
DNA: TGCGCCAGCAGCTTGGCCGAGGGACTCGGAGTAGAAAAACTGTTTTTT
CDR3: CASSLAEGLGVEKLFF

size: few
D: -
J: TRBJ2-5
V: TRBV6-2/TRBV6-3
DNA: TGTGCCAGCAGTCGGGACCCCCTAAACCAGTACTTC
CDR3: CASSRDPLNQYF

size: -
D: -
J: TRBJ1-5
V: TRBV12-3/TRBV12-4
DNA: TGTGCCAGCAGCCCACCACGGACGCGGACGCGCAATCAGCCCCAGCATTTT
CDR3: CASSPPRTRTRNQPQHF

size: many
D: -
J: TRBJ2-7
V: TRBV2
DNA: TGTGCCAGCGGACATGGCGAGCAGTACTTC
CDR3: CASGHGEQYF

size: -
D: -
J: TRBJ1-1
V: TRBV4-3
DNA: TGCGCCAGCAGCCAAGATCGGTGGCAGGGGATGACTGAAGCTTTCTTT
CDR3: CASSQDRWQGMTEAFF

size: few
D: TRBD1
J: TRBJ1-4
V: TRBV7-9
DNA: TGTGCCAGCAGCCCCCGGGGGACAGGGTCGACTGAAAAACTGTTTTTT
CDR3: CASSPRGTGSTEKLFF

size: -
D: -
J: TRBJ2-7
V: TRBV7-9
DNA: TGTGCCAGCAGCTTAGTTTGGGTAGGCTCCTACGAGCAGTACTTC
CDR3: CASSLVWVGSYEQYF

size: -
D: TRBD2
J: TRBJ2-1
V: TRBV6-6
DNA: TGTGCCAGCAGTTACTCGAATAGCGGGAGGGACAATGAGCAGTTCTTC
CDR3: CASSYSNSGRDNEQFF

size: few
D: -
J: TRBJ1-1
V: TRBV7-9
DNA: TGTGCCAGCAGTTTGAGCAGGATCGGCACTGAAGCTTTCTTT
CDR3: CASSLSRIGTEAFF

size: -
D: -
J: TRBJ1-1
V: TRBV24-1
DNA: TGTGCCACCAGTGCCGCCTTGAACACTGAAGCTTTCTTT
CDR3: CATSAALNTEAFF

size: -
D: -
J: TRBJ1-1
V: TRBV19
DNA: TGTGCCAGTAGTATAGATGGTTACAACACTGAAGCTTTCTTT
CDR3: CASSIDGYNTEAFF

size: -
D: -
J: TRBJ2-5
V: TRBV7-2
DNA: TGTGCCAGCAGCTCCGATCAGACCCAGTACTTC
CDR3: CASSSDQTQYF

size: -
D: -
J: TRBJ2-1
V: TRBV7-2
DNA: TGTGCCAGCAGCTCCACACCAACAGGCAATGAGCAGTTCTTC
CDR3: CASSSTPTGNEQFF

size: few
D: -
J: TRBJ1-2
V: TRBV10-3
DNA: TGTGCCATCAGCAGGGAGTCATACCCGCACAACTATGGCTACACCTTC
CDR3: CAISRESYPHNYGYTF

size: -
D: TRBD1
J: TRBJ1-4
V: TRBV7-2
DNA: TGTGCCAGCAGCCTGGACAGGGGGCAAGAAAAACTGTTTTTT
CDR3: CASSLDRGQEKLFF

size: many
D: -
J: TRBJ1-2
V: TRBV29-1
DNA: TGCAGCGTCGGGGGGGGACAAAATGGCTACACCTTC
CDR3: CSVGGGQNGYTF

size: many
D: -
J: TRBJ1-5
V: TRBV12-3/TRBV12-4
DNA: TGTGCCAGCAGTTTAGCTGGACAGTCACCCCAGCATTTT
CDR3: CASSLAGQSPQHF

size: -
D: -
J: TRBJ1-5
V: TRBV7-9
DNA: TGTGCCAGCAGCTTTTATCTAGTTGGCAATCAGCCCCAGCATTTT
CDR3: CASSFYLVGNQPQHF